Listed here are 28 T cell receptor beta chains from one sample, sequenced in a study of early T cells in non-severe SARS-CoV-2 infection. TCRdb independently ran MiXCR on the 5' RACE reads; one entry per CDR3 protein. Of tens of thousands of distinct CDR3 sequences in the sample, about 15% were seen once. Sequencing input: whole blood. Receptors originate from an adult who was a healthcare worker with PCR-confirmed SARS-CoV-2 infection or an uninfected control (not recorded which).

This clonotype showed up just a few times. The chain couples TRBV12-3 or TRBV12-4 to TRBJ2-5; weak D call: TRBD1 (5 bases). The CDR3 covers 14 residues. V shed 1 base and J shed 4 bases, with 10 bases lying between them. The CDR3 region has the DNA TGTGCCAGCAGTTTAGGGGGCGGATTAGAGACCCAGTACTTC. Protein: CASSLGGGLETQYF.

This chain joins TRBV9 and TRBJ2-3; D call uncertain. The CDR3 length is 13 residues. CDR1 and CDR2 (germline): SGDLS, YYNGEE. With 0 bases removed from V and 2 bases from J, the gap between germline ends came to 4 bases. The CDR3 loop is CASSVATTDTQYF. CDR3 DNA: TGTGCCAGCAGCGTAGCTACCACAGATACGCAGTATTTT.

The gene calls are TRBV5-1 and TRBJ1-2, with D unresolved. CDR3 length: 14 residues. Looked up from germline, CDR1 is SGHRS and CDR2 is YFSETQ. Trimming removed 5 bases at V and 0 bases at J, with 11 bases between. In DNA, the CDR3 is TGCGCCAGCAGTTCTAGGGAGTCTAACTATGGCTACACCTTC. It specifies CASSSRESNYGYTF.

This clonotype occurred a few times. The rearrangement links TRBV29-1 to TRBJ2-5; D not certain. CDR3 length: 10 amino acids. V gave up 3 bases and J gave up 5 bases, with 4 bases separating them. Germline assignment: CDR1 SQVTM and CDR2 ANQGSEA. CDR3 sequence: CSVDAETQYF. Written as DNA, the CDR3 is TGCAGCGTTGACGCGGAGACCCAGTACTTC.

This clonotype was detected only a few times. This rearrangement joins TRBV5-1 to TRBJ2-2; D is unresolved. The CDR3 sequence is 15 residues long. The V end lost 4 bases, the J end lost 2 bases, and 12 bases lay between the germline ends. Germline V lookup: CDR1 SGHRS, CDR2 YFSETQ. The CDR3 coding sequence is TGCGCCAGCAGCCCGCGGACGATCAACACCGGGGAGCTGTTTTTT. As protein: CASSPRTINTGELFF.

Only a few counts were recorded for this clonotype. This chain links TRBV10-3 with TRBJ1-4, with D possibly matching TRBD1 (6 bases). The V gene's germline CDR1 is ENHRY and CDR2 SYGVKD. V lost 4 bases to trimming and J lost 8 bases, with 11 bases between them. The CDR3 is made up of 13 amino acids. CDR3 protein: CAISAAGEEKLFF. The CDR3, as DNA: TGTGCCATCAGTGCAGCAGGGGAAGAAAAACTGTTTTTT.

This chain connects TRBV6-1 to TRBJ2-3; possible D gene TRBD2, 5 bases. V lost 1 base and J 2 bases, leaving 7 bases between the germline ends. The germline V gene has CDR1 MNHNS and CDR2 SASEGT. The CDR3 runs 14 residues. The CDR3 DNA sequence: TGTGCCAGCAGTGAAGGCGGGCCCACAGATACGCAGTATTTT. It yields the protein CASSEGGPTDTQYF.

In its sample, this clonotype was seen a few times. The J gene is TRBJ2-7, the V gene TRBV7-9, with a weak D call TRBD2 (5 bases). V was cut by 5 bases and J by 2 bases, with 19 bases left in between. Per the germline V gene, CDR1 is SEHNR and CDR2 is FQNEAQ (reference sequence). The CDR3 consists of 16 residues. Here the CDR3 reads CASSVVETKQAYEQYF. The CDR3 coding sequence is TGTGCCAGCAGCGTGGTGGAGACTAAACAAGCCTACGAGCAGTACTTC.

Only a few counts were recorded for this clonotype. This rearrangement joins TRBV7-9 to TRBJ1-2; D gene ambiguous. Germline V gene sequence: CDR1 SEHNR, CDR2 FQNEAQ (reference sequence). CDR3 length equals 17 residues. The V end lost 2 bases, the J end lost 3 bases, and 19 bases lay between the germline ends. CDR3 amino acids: CASSLRTPPQGDYGYTF. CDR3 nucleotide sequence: TGTGCCAGCAGCTTACGGACGCCTCCCCAAGGTGACTATGGCTACACCTTC.

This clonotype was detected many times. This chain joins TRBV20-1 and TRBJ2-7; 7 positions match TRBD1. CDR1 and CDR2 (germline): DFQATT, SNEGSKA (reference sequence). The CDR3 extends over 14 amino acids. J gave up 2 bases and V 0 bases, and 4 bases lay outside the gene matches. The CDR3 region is CSARDLQGPYEQYF. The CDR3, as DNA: TGCAGTGCTAGAGATCTACAGGGGCCCTACGAGCAGTACTTC.

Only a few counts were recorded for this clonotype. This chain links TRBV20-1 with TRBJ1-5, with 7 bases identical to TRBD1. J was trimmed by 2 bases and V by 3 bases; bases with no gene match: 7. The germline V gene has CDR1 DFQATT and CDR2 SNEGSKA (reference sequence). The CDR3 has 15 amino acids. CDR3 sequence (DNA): TGCAGTGCTAGCGGACAGGCGGCGGGCAATCAGCCCCAGCATTTT. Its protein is CSASGQAAGNQPQHF.

This CDR3 is CATRQEHNTGELFF. CDR3 nucleotides: TGTGCCACCCGGCAGGAACATAACACCGGGGAGCTGTTTTTT. The chain joins TRBV24-1 to TRBJ2-2; no clear D. Germline V CDR1 and CDR2: KGHDR, SFDVKD. CDR3 length equals 14 residues. V was pared by 9 bases and J by 2 bases, with 12 bases between.

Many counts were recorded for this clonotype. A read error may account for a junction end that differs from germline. The CDR3 region is CSGLVARNTEVFF. The DNA of the CDR3 is TGCAGCGGACTGGTCGCCAGGAACACTGAAGTTTTCTTT. The chain employs TRBV29-1 and TRBJ1-1; D call uncertain. This CDR3 is built from 13 residues. Germline values: CDR1 SQVTM, CDR2 ANQGSEA.

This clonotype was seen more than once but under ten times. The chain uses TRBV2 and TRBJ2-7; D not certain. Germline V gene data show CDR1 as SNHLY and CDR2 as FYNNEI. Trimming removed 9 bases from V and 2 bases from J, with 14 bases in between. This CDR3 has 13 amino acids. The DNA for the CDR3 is TGTGCCAGTTCCTATAGACCGACCTACGAGCAGTACTTC. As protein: CASSYRPTYEQYF. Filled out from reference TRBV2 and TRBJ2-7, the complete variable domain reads EPEVTQTPSHQVTQMGQEVILRCVPISNHLYFYWYRQILGQKVEFLVSFYNNEISEKSEIFDDQFSVERPDGSNFTLKIRSTKLEDSAMYFCASSYRPTYEQYFGPGTRLTVT.

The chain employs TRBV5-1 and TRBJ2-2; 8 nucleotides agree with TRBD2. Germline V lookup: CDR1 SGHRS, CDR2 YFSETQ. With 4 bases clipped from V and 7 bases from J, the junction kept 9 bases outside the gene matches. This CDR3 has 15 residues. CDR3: CASSLGTSGSGELFF. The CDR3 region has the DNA TGCGCCAGCAGCCTCGGAACTAGCGGTAGCGGGGAGCTGTTTTTT. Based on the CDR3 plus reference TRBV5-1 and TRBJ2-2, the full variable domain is KAGVTQTPRYLIKTRGQQVTLSCSPISGHRSVSWYQQTPGQGLQFLFEYFSETQRNKGNFPGRFSGRQFSNSRSEMNVSTLELGDSALYLCASSLGTSGSGELFFGEGSRLTVL.

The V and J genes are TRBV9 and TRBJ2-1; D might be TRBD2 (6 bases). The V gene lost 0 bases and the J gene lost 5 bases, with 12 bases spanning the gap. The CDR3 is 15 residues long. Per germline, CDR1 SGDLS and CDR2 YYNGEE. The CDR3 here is CASSVGPGVNNEQFF. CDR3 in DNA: TGTGCCAGCAGCGTAGGGCCGGGAGTGAACAATGAGCAGTTCTTC.

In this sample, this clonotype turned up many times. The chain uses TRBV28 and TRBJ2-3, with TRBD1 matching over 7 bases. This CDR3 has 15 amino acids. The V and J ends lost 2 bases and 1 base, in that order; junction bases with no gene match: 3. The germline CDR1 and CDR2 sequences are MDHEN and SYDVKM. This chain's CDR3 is CASSLPGQGTDTQYF. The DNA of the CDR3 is TGTGCCAGCAGTTTACCTGGACAGGGCACAGATACGCAGTATTTT.

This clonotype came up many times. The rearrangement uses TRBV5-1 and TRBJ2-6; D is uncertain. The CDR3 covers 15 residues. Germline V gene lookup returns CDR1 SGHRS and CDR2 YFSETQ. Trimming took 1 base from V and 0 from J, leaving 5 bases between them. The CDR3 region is CASSLTVSGANVLTF. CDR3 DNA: TGCGCCAGCAGCTTGACTGTCTCTGGGGCCAACGTCCTGACTTTC.

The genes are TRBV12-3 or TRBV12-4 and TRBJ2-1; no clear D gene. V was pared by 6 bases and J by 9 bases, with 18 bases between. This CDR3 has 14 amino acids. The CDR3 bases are TGTGCCAGCAGCCTCCAAGCTAGGCGGAGTGAGCAGTTCTTC. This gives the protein CASSLQARRSEQFF.

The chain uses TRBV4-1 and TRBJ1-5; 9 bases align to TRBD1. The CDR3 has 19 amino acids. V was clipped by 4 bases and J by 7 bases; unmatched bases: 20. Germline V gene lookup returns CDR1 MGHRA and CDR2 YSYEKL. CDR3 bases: TGCGCCAGCAGCCCTCCACAGGGGGCGCGGGAGTCTATGTGGCAGCCCCAGCATTTT. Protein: CASSPPQGARESMWQPQHF.

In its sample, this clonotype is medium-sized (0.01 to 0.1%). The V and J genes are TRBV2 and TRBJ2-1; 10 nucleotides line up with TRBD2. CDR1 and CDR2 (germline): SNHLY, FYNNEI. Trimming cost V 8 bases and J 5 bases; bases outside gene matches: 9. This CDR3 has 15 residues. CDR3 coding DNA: TGTGCCAGCTACGCTAGCGGGGGCCGCGACAATGAGCAGTTCTTC. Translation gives CASYASGGRDNEQFF.

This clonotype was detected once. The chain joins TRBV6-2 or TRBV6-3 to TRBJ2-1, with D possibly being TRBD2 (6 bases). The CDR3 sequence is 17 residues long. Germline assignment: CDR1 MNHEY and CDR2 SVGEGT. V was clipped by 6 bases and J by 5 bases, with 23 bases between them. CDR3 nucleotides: TGTGCCAGCAGACCCCGACTAGTTCAAAGTATCGACAATGAGCAGTTCTTC. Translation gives CASRPRLVQSIDNEQFF.

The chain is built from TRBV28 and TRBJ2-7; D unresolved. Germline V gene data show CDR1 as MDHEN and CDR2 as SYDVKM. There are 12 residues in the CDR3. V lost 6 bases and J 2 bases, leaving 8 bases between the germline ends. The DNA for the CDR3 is TGTGCCAGCAGCGTCGATGCCTACGAGCAGTACTTC. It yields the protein CASSVDAYEQYF.

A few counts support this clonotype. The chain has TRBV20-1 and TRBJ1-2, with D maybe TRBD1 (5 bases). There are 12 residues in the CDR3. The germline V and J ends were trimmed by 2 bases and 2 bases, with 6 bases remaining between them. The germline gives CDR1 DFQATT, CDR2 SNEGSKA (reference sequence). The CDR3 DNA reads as TGCAGTGCTAGACACAGGAACTATGGCTACACCTTC. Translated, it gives CSARHRNYGYTF.

CDR3 sequence: CASSLELMNTGELFF. The CDR3 coding sequence is TGCGCCAGCAGCTTGGAACTTATGAACACCGGGGAGCTGTTTTTT. The chain recombines TRBV5-1 with TRBJ2-2; D unresolved. This CDR3 is built from 15 residues. Germline assignment: CDR1 SGHRS and CDR2 YFSETQ. Trimming pared 0 bases from V and 1 base from J, leaving 7 bases between.

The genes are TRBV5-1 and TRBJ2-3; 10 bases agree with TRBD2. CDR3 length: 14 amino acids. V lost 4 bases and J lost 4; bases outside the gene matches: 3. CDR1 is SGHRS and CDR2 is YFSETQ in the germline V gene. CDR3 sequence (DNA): TGCGCCAGCAGCATGCTAGCGGGAGCAGATACGCAGTATTTT. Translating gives CASSMLAGADTQYF.

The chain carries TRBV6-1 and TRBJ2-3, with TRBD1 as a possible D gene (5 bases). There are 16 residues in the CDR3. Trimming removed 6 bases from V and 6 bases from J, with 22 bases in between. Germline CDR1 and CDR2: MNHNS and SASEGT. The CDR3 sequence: CASSHHARAVIDTQYF. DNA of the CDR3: TGTGCCAGCAGCCACCATGCCAGGGCAGTGATCGATACGCAGTATTTT.

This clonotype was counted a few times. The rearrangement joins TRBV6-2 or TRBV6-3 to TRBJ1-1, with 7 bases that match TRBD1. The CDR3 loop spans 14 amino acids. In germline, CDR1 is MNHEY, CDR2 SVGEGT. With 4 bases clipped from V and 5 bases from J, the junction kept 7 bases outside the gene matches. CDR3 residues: CASSLWTGRTEAFF. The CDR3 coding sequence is TGTGCCAGCAGTTTGTGGACAGGTCGGACTGAAGCTTTCTTT.